What follows are 25 T cell receptor beta chains derived from one specimen sequenced in a study of CD8+CD57+ T cells in acquired aplastic anemia listed by TCRdb under 2018. The instrument was an Illumina HiSeq 2000. Genomic DNA was used as template for profiling of TCR beta VDJ combinations and CDR3 sequences. The raw public reads went through TCRdb reprocessing: fastp at Q25, MiXCR clone calling, in-frame beta chains kept. Each CDR3 protein gets just one entry, which takes the most common genes and DNA from the rows behind it. This sample has under 350,000 distinct CDR3 sequences in its table, and approximately 57% of those were observed once. The ten largest clones represent approximately 1.2% of the sample. Flow cytometry had shown CD8+CD57+ cell expansion in the patients selected for sequencing. What was sequenced was sorted CD4+, CD8+, or CD8+CD57+ T cells (not recorded which) from PBMCs. These receptor sequences come from a human donor with aplastic anemia.

This clonotype was observed at least ten times. The chain carries TRBV20-1 and TRBJ2-1; TRBD2 agrees at 16 bases. Germline trimming cut 5 bases from V and 7 bases from J; bases unmatched to any gene: 8. Germline V gives CDR1 DFQATT, CDR2 SNEGSKA (reference sequence). The length of the CDR3 is 16 residues. As DNA, the CDR3 is TGCAGTGCTTCGGGACTAGCGGGAGGGCCAATAAATGAGCAGTTCTTC. This encodes CSASGLAGGPINEQFF.

On this clonotype: Just one base apart from a much larger clone, this may be a read error. This sequence joins TRBV27 and TRBJ2-7; TRBD2 aligns across 9 bases. Trimming cost V 5 bases and J 6 bases; bases outside gene matches: 8. The CDR3 loop spans 14 amino acids. Per germline, CDR1 MNHEY and CDR2 SMNVEV (reference sequence). The CDR3 sequence: CASSLLAGTCEQYF. In DNA, the CDR3 is TGTGCCAGCAGTCTCCTAGCGGGGACCTGCGAGCAGTACTTC.

This chain links TRBV20-1 with TRBJ2-1, with D perhaps being TRBD1 or TRBD2 (5 bases each). With 5 bases removed from V and 0 bases from J, the gap between germline ends came to 14 bases. Germline lookup yields CDR1 DFQATT and CDR2 SNEGSKA (reference sequence). The CDR3 contains 15 residues. CDR3 sequence reads: CSASNPGSSYNEQFF. For the CDR3, the DNA is TGCAGTGCTTCTAACCCAGGGAGCTCCTACAATGAGCAGTTCTTC.

Only one count was recorded for this clonotype. The gene calls are TRBV20-1 and TRBJ2-7; possibly TRBD2 for D (7 bases). Germline V gene lookup returns CDR1 DFQATT and CDR2 SNEGSKA (reference sequence). The CDR3 has 14 amino acids. V lost 0 bases and J 2 bases, leaving 11 bases between the germline ends. CDR3 in amino acids: CSAREVGGPYEQYF. The CDR3 DNA sequence: TGCAGTGCTAGAGAGGTCGGGGGGCCCTACGAGCAGTACTTC.

The chain's CDR3 is CSARVVRGGETQYF. The CDR3 nucleotides read TGCAGTGCTAGAGTTGTTAGGGGTGGAGAGACCCAGTACTTC. The chain uses TRBV20-1 and TRBJ2-5, with D perhaps matching TRBD1 (5 bases). The V end was cut by 1 base, the J end by 4 bases, with 13 bases between. The germline V gene has CDR1 DFQATT and CDR2 SNEGSKA (reference sequence). This CDR3 has 14 amino acids.

This clonotype was recorded at least ten times. J is TRBJ2-3 and V is TRBV7-8, with 8 bases that match TRBD2. V lost 1 base and J lost 3; bases outside the gene matches: 6. The CDR3 totals 16 residues. Looked up from germline, CDR1 is SGHVS and CDR2 is FQNEAQ. The CDR3 DNA sequence: TGTGCCAGCAGCTTAGGGCCCAGCGGGAGTACAGATACGCAGTATTTT. This gives the protein CASSLGPSGSTDTQYF. Filled out from reference TRBV7-8 and TRBJ2-3, the complete variable domain reads GAGVSQSPRYKVAKRGQDVALRCDPISGHVSLFWYQQALGQGPEFLTYFQNEAQLDKSGLPSDRFFAERPEGSVSTLKIQRTQQEDSAVYLCASSLGPSGSTDTQYFGPGTRLTVL.

The rearrangement joins TRBV19 to TRBJ2-2; 8 bases are shared with TRBD2. The V gene's germline CDR1 is LNHDA and CDR2 SQIVND (reference sequence). The ends lost 6 bases at V and 5 bases at J; junction bases unmatched: 8. The CDR3 consists of 15 residues. The CDR3 loop is CASRPFSGTTGELFF. The CDR3 nucleotides read TGTGCCAGTAGACCATTTAGCGGGACTACCGGGGAGCTGTTTTTT.

This clonotype was observed at least ten times. The V call is TRBV5-1, the J call TRBJ2-7; D perhaps matches TRBD2 (5 bases). The V and J ends lost 0 bases and 2 bases respectively, with 12 bases between them. CDR1 and CDR2 (germline): SGHRS, YFSETQ. The CDR3 covers 15 residues. The DNA for the CDR3 is TGCGCCAGCAGCTTGGTACGGGGTTGGGCCTACGAGCAGTACTTC. Protein sequence: CASSLVRGWAYEQYF.

With regard to this clonotype: Compared with germline, one end of the junction differs, possibly owing to a read error. The chain uses TRBV7-8 and TRBJ2-2; D may be TRBD2 (5 bases). The CDR3 totals 15 residues. Germline V gene data show CDR1 as SGHVS and CDR2 as FQNEAQ. The CDR3 protein is CASSLISLNTGELLF. The CDR3 nucleotides read TGCGCCAGCAGCTTAATCAGCCTGAACACCGGGGAGCTGCTTTTT.

The chain couples TRBV11-3 to TRBJ2-3; TRBD2 aligns across 10 bases. Germline CDR1 is SGHNT and CDR2 is YENEEA. Trimming cost V 3 bases and J 5 bases; bases outside gene matches: 11. CDR3 length: 17 amino acids. CDR3 coding DNA: TGTGCCAGCAGCTTTTCTGGGGCTAGCGGGAGCCGAGATACGCAGTATTTT. This gives the protein CASSFSGASGSRDTQYF.

The chain is built from TRBV7-8 and TRBJ1-1; D ambiguous. The germline V gene has CDR1 SGHVS and CDR2 FQNEAQ. The CDR3 length is 13 residues. Deletions cut 5 bases from V and 3 bases from J, with 10 bases between. CDR3 DNA sequence: TGTGCCAGCAGCGTATCAAGGGACACTGAAGCTTTCTTT. The encoded protein is CASSVSRDTEAFF.

This chain connects TRBV7-9 to TRBJ2-3; TRBD2 matches at 8 bases. With 7 bases clipped from V and 1 base from J, the junction kept 10 bases outside the gene matches. There are 16 residues in the CDR3. CDR1 SEHNR and CDR2 FQNEAQ come from the germline V gene (reference sequence). CDR3 residues: CASNPRSGIGTDTQYF. In DNA, the CDR3 is TGTGCCAGCAACCCCCGTAGCGGGATTGGCACAGATACGCAGTATTTT.

This clonotype was observed many times. The V gene is TRBV7-9, the J gene TRBJ2-1; D remains ambiguous. The CDR3 runs to 11 residues. Trimming left V 7 bases short and J 10 bases short, with 11 bases between. Looked up from germline, CDR1 is SEHNR and CDR2 is FQNEAQ (reference sequence). CDR3 nucleotides: TGTGCCAGCACCTCACGGAGAGAGCAGTTCTTC. Translated: CASTSRREQFF. The variable domain in full, completed from reference TRBV7-9 and TRBJ2-1, reads DTGVSQNPRHKITKRGQNVTFRCDPISEHNRLYWYRQTLGQGPEFLTYFQNEAQLEKSRLLSDRFSAERPKGSFSTLEIQRTEQGDSAMYLCASTSRREQFFGPGTRLTVL.

Details on this clonotype: Relative to the germline gene, one junction end is altered; a read error may explain this. The chain employs TRBV7-9 and TRBJ2-7; D possibly corresponds to TRBD2 (7 bases). The CDR3 has 18 residues. Germline CDR1 and CDR2: SEHNR and FQNEAQ (reference sequence). This CDR3 reads CASSLEGLGAGAFYEQYF. The CDR3 DNA is TGCGCCAGCAGCCTAGAGGGCCTGGGGGCGGGAGCCTTCTACGAGCAGTACTTC.

This clonotype came up a few times. The chain carries TRBV2 and TRBJ2-7; no reliable D call. The CDR3 is 12 amino acids. In germline, CDR1 is SNHLY, CDR2 FYNNEI. V lost 6 bases and J lost 4, with 10 bases in between. This CDR3 reads CASSLGRYEQYF. The CDR3 nucleotides are TGTGCCAGCAGCCTCGGAAGATACGAGCAGTACTTC. Together with reference TRBV2 and TRBJ2-7, the CDR3 gives the full variable domain: EPEVTQTPSHQVTQMGQEVILRCVPISNHLYFYWYRQILGQKVEFLVSFYNNEISEKSEIFDDQFSVERPDGSNFTLKIRSTKLEDSAMYFCASSLGRYEQYFGPGTRLTVT.

This clonotype was seen repeatedly, ten times or more. The chain joins TRBV6-4 to TRBJ2-3; TRBD1 agrees at 11 bases. The V gene's germline CDR1 is MRHNA and CDR2 SNTAGT. This CDR3 region has 13 residues. V shed 7 bases and J 5 bases; nucleotides not matched to a gene: 2. CDR3 protein: CASKGQGGDTQYF. The CDR3 DNA reads TGTGCCAGCAAGGGACAGGGGGGAGATACGCAGTATTTT.

This clonotype was counted at least ten times. This chain connects TRBV12-3 or TRBV12-4 to TRBJ1-6, with D unclear. The CDR3 consists of 13 residues. Trimming took off 6 bases at V and 9 bases at J, with 12 bases between the two ends. The CDR3 is CASSRLRGSPLHF. CDR3 in DNA: TGTGCCAGCAGCAGGCTCCGGGGTTCACCCCTCCACTTT.

The chain employs TRBV19 and TRBJ1-1; 7 bases line up with TRBD1. Germline V lookup: CDR1 LNHDA, CDR2 SQIVND (reference sequence). With V trimmed by 6 bases and J by 4 bases, 11 bases remained unmatched. The CDR3 length is 15 residues. In nucleotides, the CDR3 is TGTGCCAGTAGAGAAGAAACAGGGGTAGGCACTGAAGCTTTCTTT. This sequence encodes CASREETGVGTEAFF.

The DNA for the CDR3 is TGCGCCAGCAGTGGGGAGACCACATCCTACAATGAGCAGTTCTTC. It specifies CASSGETTSYNEQFF. This sequence joins TRBV10-2 and TRBJ2-1; a possible D gene is TRBD2 (5 bases). Germline CDR1 is WSHSY and CDR2 is SAAADI. The CDR3 totals 15 residues. V was pared by 4 bases and J by 1 base, with 11 bases between.

V is TRBV19 and J is TRBJ1-3; 7 bases align to TRBD1. Trimming took 3 bases from V and 2 from J; bases not matched to a gene: 7. The germline gives CDR1 LNHDA, CDR2 SQIVND (reference sequence). The CDR3 covers 16 residues. The CDR3 sequence is CASSMTGQFPGNTIYF. The CDR3 bases are TGTGCCAGTAGTATGACGGGACAGTTCCCTGGAAACACCATATATTTT.

This clonotype occurred many times. The chain recombines TRBV6-1 with TRBJ2-5; 9 nucleotides line up with TRBD1. The CDR3 length is 15 residues. Germline CDR1 MNHNS, CDR2 SASEGT. With V trimmed by 3 bases and J by 2 bases, 4 bases remained unmatched. The CDR3 protein is CASSEGQGRQETQYF. In DNA, the CDR3 is TGTGCCAGCAGTGAGGGACAGGGTCGGCAAGAGACCCAGTACTTC.

This clonotype was recorded once. The rearrangement joins TRBV2 to TRBJ1-1; D not certain. The CDR3 spans 12 residues. V was shortened by 5 bases and J by 4 bases, with 8 bases between the two germline ends. Per germline, CDR1 SNHLY and CDR2 FYNNEI. In DNA form, the CDR3 reads TGTGCCAGCAGTAGGTTGGGCACTGAAGCTTTCTTT. It yields the protein CASSRLGTEAFF.

The rearrangement uses TRBV5-1 and TRBJ2-7; 16 nucleotides line up with TRBD2. Trimming at V came to 4 bases and at J to 7 bases, leaving 8 bases not matched to a gene. Germline V CDR1 and CDR2: SGHRS, YFSETQ. The CDR3 is made up of 16 amino acids. In nucleotides, the CDR3 is TGCGCCAGCAGCCAAGGGACTAGCGGGGGGGCAGAAGAGCAGTACTTC. Amino acids: CASSQGTSGGAEEQYF.

The chain carries TRBV20-1 and TRBJ2-2; TRBD1 might be the D (5 bases). The CDR3 covers 14 residues. Per the germline V gene, CDR1 is DFQATT and CDR2 is SNEGSKA (reference sequence). V lost 4 bases to trimming and J lost 8 bases, with 17 bases between them. The CDR3 sequence: CSAKTDAGRGELFF. The CDR3 DNA reads as TGCAGTGCTAAAACGGATGCAGGGCGAGGGGAGCTGTTTTTT.

This clonotype was counted once. The junction and the germline gene differ at one end; a read error may be behind it. The chain couples TRBV9 to TRBJ2-6; TRBD2 matches at 12 bases. This CDR3 has 15 residues. CDR1 SGDLS and CDR2 YYNGEE come from the germline V gene. In DNA form, the CDR3 reads TGTGCCAGCAGCACCCAACTAGCGGGGGGCAACGTCCTGACTTTC. This encodes CASSTQLAGGNVLTF.